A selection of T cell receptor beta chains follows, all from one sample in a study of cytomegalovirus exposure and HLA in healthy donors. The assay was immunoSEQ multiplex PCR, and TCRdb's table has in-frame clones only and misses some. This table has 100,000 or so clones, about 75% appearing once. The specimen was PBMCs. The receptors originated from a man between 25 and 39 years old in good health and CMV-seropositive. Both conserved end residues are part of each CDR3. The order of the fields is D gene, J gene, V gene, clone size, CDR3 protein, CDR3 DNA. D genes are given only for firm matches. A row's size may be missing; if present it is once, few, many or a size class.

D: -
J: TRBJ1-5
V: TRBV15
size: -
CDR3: CATSRERGFGNQPQHF
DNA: TGTGCCACCAGCAGAGAGCGGGGGTTTGGCAATCAGCCCCAGCATTTT

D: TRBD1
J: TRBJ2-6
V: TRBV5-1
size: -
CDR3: CASSWGTGGLANVLTF
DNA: TGCGCCAGCAGCTGGGGGACAGGGGGGTTAGCCAACGTCCTGACTTTC

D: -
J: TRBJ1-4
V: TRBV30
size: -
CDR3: CAWSVTSEKLFF
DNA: TGTGCCTGGAGTGTAACAAGTGAAAAACTGTTTTTT

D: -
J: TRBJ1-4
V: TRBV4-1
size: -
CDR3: CASSQVPNLDEKLFF
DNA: TGCGCCAGCAGCCAAGTTCCCAATTTAGATGAAAAACTGTTTTTT

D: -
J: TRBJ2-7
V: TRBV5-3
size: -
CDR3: CARSLTVLVGLEQYF
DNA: TGTGCCAGAAGCCTCACCGTACTAGTCGGCCTGGAGCAGTACTTC

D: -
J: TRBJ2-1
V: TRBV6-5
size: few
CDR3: CASNERLGYNEQFF
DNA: TGTGCCAGCAATGAGAGACTTGGCTACAATGAGCAGTTCTTC

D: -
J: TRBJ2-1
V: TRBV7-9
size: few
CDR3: CASSLAGGPFEQFF
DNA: TGTGCCAGCAGCTTAGCGGGGGGGCCGTTTGAGCAGTTCTTC

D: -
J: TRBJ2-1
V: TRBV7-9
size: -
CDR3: CASSSPGYNEQFF
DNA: TGTGCCAGCAGCTCCCCGGGATACAATGAGCAGTTCTTC

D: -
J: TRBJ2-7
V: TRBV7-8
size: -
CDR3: CASSPPLGHFSEQYF
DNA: TGTGCCAGCAGCCCCCCCCTGGGGCATTTTAGCGAGCAGTACTTC

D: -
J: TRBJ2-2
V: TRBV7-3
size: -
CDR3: CASSPGTNTGELFF
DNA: TGTGCCAGCAGCCCGGGGACGAACACCGGGGAGCTGTTTTTT

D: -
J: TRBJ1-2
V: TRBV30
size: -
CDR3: CAWSVRGDTGYTF
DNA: TGTGCCTGGAGTGTACGGGGGGACACCGGCTACACCTTC

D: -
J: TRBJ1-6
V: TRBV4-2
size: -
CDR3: CASSQARVGNSPLHF
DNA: TGTGCCAGCAGCCAAGCCAGGGTGGGTAATTCACCCCTCCACTTT

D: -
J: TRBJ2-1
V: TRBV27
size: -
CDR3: CASSSPTAGQTYNEQFF
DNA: TGTGCCAGCAGTTCGCCCACAGCGGGACAAACCTACAATGAGCAGTTCTTC

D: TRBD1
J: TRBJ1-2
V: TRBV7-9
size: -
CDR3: CASSLGGQGARGYTF
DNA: TGTGCCAGCAGCTTAGGGGGACAGGGGGCTCGTGGCTACACCTTC

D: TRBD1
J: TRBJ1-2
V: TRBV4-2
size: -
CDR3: CASSQEPGQYGYTF
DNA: TGTGCCAGCAGCCAAGAACCGGGACAGTATGGCTACACCTTC

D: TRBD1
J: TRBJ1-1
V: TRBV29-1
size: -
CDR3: CSVLISGTGGLAFF
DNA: TGCAGCGTTCTTATATCCGGGACAGGGGGCTTAGCTTTCTTT

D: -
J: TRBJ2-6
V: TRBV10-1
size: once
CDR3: CASSDCAEQISGANVLTF
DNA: TGCGCCAGCAGTGACTGTGCAGAACAAATCTCTGGGGCCAACGTCCTGACTTTC

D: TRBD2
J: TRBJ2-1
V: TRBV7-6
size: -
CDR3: CASNPIPILAGGRPSYNEQFF
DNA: TGTGCCAGCAACCCCATACCTATTCTAGCGGGGGGGCGACCCTCCTACAATGAGCAGTTCTTC

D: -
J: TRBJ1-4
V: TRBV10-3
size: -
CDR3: CAISRTEGLNEKLFF
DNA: TGTGCCATCAGTCGGACGGAAGGACTTAATGAAAAACTGTTTTTT

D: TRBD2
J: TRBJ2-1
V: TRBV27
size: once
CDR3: CASSLTSGVSYNEQFF
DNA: TGTGCCAGCAGTTTAACTAGCGGGGTCTCCTACAATGAGCAGTTCTTC